The sequence of this T cell receptor beta chain was determined in a study of T cell repertoires in cytomegalovirus infection. The wider study: The authors used CMV epitopes that were HLA-C-restricted (recently identified) and HLA-B-restricted (well studied). Signatures in public TCR beta sequences pointed to both CMV infection and matching HLA type.

Overall study results and limits: It was HLA-C-restricted CMV-specific TCR beta clonotypes that dominated the response ex vivo. Cumulative frequency of public TCR beta families picked out carriers of CMV plus the relevant HLA.

TCRdb itself ran the reads through MiXCR, one entry per CDR3 protein. Here the sample spans fewer than 1,000,000 distinct CDR3 sequences, around a third being singletons. This clonotype was detected once. The target antigen is unknown. Germline CDR1 SGHDT, CDR2 YYEEEE. Trimming took 6 bases from V and 0 from J, leaving 10 bases between them. This CDR3 region has 14 residues. The chain uses TRBV5-6 and TRBJ2-1, with D uncertain. The clonotype was recovered from a human donor in good health (CMV status not recorded). Some clones in this sample may be carry-over from other donors' samples. The sequencing here drew on cultured CD8+ T cells from PBMCs, taken from culture after CMV antigen stimulation. The CDR3 reads CASTRLDSYNEQFF. The CDR3 DNA follows: TGTGCCAGCACTAGGTTGGACTCCTACAATGAGCAGTTCTTC.